This TCR beta chain derives from a study of blood T cell repertoires in COVID-19. For the study at large: The cDNA or gDNA used as material had been derived from T cells, B-cell-depleted T cells, or PBMCs.

Seattle patient enrollment occurred during active infection, with longitudinal follow-up thereafter. Study processing details: Reference gene primer amplification in the assay estimated nucleated cell counts. Assay used: immunoSEQ multiplex PCR; TCRdb lists only in-frame clones, some missing. V, J and clone size derive from that table, while D and trimming were established from the DNA sequence. The repertoire consists of 60,000 to 70,000 clones, with roughly 88% occurring once and the leading ten covering approximately 40%. Trimming removed 0 bases at V and 4 bases at J, with 15 bases between. The CDR3 loop spans 16 amino acids. The germline CDR1 and CDR2 sequences are MNHEY and SVGAGI.

This chain links TRBV6-5 with TRBJ1-2; D is ambiguous. Sequencing was performed on peripheral blood. This sequence was found in a woman aged 60-75 years with COVID-19, enrolled during active disease. The CDR3 here is CASSYSGSESSYGYTF. The CDR3 DNA reads as TGTGCCAGCAGTTACTCGGGGAGCGAGAGCAGCTATGGCTACACCTTC.